What follows is one TCR beta chain and its context. The PCR employed 60 Vbeta primers together with 13 Jbeta primers. This table comes from immunoSEQ multiplex PCR, and its TCRdb copy is limited to in-frame clones, with some not included. This sample has about 150,000 clones; 60% to 85% occur once, and the top ten carry roughly 7%. This CDR3 comprises 13 residues. Germline V gene sequence: CDR1 LNHDA, CDR2 SQIVND (reference sequence). V gave up 1 base and J gave up 7 bases, with 8 bases separating them. The data originate from a study of cytomegalovirus exposure and HLA in healthy donors. The V call is TRBV19, the J call TRBJ1-5; D is unclear. This clonotype was obtained from a woman in her thirties or forties in good health and CMV-seropositive. Specimen: PBMCs. CDR3 loop: CASSIGHIQPQHF. CDR3 nucleotides: TGTGCCAGTAGTATAGGACATATACAGCCCCAGCATTTT.